This T cell receptor (beta chain) came from a study of blood T cell repertoires in COVID-19. Study information: Researchers got acute and convalescent COVID-19 samples from the United States, Italy and Spain. T cells, B-cell-depleted T cells, or PBMCs provided the cDNA or gDNA that served as material.

In the original analysis: Estimation of nucleated cell counts was performed using reference gene primer amplification. The assay was immunoSEQ multiplex PCR, and TCRdb's table has in-frame clones only and misses some. V and J calls and clone size come straight from that table; D and trimming were deduced from the DNA. The sample includes approximately 170,000 clones, roughly 84% seen only once; the top ten take 10% to 13%. This clone was seen a few times. Germline V gene data show CDR1 as GTSNPN and CDR2 as SVGIG (reference sequence). The CDR3 is 13 amino acids. Losses at the gene ends were 3 bases for V and 7 bases for J; bases not matched to a gene: 4.

The origin of this receptor is a woman of 80 years or more with active or convalescent COVID-19. The sample was peripheral blood. This chain links TRBV30 with TRBJ2-2, with 8 bases lining up with TRBD1. CDR3 region: CAWSRQGIGELFF. As DNA, the CDR3 is TGTGCCTGGAGCCGACAGGGGATCGGGGAGCTGTTTTTT. The full variable domain, completed using reference TRBV30 and TRBJ2-2, is SQTIHQWPATLVQPVGSPLSLECTVEGTSNPNLYWYRQAAGRGLQLLFYSVGIGQISSEVPQNLSASRPQDRQFILSSKKLLLSDSGFYLCAWSRQGIGELFFGEGSRLTVL.